These 13 T cell receptor beta chains share one sample of origin, sequenced in a study of T cells in Graves' hyperthyroidism and ophthalmopathy. TCR beta CDR3 regions were amplified from RNA transcripts. First-round RT-PCR with HTBI primers amplified the TCR CDR3 region. TCRdb reprocessed the multiplex PCR reads via MiXCR and lists one record per CDR3 protein. The repertoire consists of hundreds of thousands of distinct CDR3 sequences, with 15% to 18% occurring once and the leading ten covering almost 8%. Sequencing used blood. The receptor set was obtained from a woman between 18 and 29 years old with Graves' hyperthyroidism.

The table lists this clonotype with many counts. The chain is built from TRBV9 and TRBJ2-1; the D gene is possibly TRBD1 (5 bases). Germline CDR1 SGDLS, CDR2 YYNGEE. The CDR3 extends over 15 amino acids. With 0 bases removed from V and 2 bases from J, the gap between germline ends came to 9 bases. The CDR3 sequence: CASSVGLGAYNEQFF. CDR3 bases: TGTGCCAGCAGCGTAGGGCTAGGGGCCTACAATGAGCAGTTCTTC.

In its sample, this clonotype was seen many times. The chain combines TRBV7-8 with TRBJ2-7; TRBD2 agrees at 13 bases. With 6 bases clipped from V and 4 bases from J, the junction kept 9 bases outside the gene matches. The CDR3 covers 16 residues. The V gene's germline CDR1 is SGHVS and CDR2 FQNEAQ. In nucleotides, the CDR3 is TGTGCCAGCAGATATTCTCCGGGACTAGCGGGGTACGAGCAGTACTTC. This codes for CASRYSPGLAGYEQYF. Full variable domain (outside the CDR3, taken from reference TRBV7-8 and TRBJ2-7): GAGVSQSPRYKVAKRGQDVALRCDPISGHVSLFWYQQALGQGPEFLTYFQNEAQLDKSGLPSDRFFAERPEGSVSTLKIQRTQQEDSAVYLCASRYSPGLAGYEQYFGPGTRLTVT.

This clonotype has more than one count but fewer than ten. This may arise from a read error, as a much more abundant clone is one base away. The chain combines TRBV7-3 with TRBJ2-3; 12 nucleotides agree with TRBD2. The CDR3 loop spans 16 amino acids. Per germline, CDR1 SGHTA and CDR2 FQGTGA. The CDR3 DNA sequence: TGTGCCGGCAGCTTAACGGCTAGCGGGAGGGGAGATACGCAGTATTTT. Residues: CAGSLTASGRGDTQYF.

Comments on this clonotype: A much more abundant neighbour one base away suggests this may be a read error. The rearrangement links TRBV12-3 or TRBV12-4 to TRBJ2-2, with 9 bases matching TRBD1. This CDR3 comprises 17 residues. V gave up 6 bases and J gave up 7 bases; unmatched junction bases: 15. The CDR3 region has the DNA TGTGCCAGCAGCCAGACAGGGGGTTACAACCAAGGCGGGGAGCTGTTTTTT. Its protein product is CASSQTGGYNQGGELFF.

There are many counts of this clonotype. The DNA for the CDR3 is TGTGCCAGCAGCGTAAGGGGAGGGGGGGCTAGCGGGGGAGATGAGCAGTTCTTC. Translating gives CASSVRGGGASGGDEQFF. This chain joins TRBV9 and TRBJ2-1, with 10 nucleotides matching TRBD2. Germline lookup yields CDR1 SGDLS and CDR2 YYNGEE. The CDR3 is made up of 18 amino acids. V dropped 1 base and J dropped 8; count of bases not matched to a gene: 15.

The chain uses TRBV6-5 and TRBJ2-7; the match to TRBD1 covers 8 bases. The CDR3 extends over 15 amino acids. V shed 2 bases, J shed 3 bases, and the junction held 6 bases outside the gene matches. Germline CDR1 and CDR2: MNHEY and SVGAGI. The CDR3 DNA follows: TGTGCCAGCAGTTACCGCAGGGGGCAAGACTACGAGCAGTACTTC. Translating gives CASSYRRGQDYEQYF.

This clonotype was counted many times. The gene calls are TRBV12-3 or TRBV12-4 and TRBJ2-3, with D perhaps TRBD1 or TRBD2 (5 bases each). This CDR3 has 14 residues. The V end was cut by 3 bases, the J end by 2 bases, with 9 bases between. In DNA form, the CDR3 reads TGTGCCAGCAGTTTTCTCGGGGCCACAGATACGCAGTATTTT. This encodes CASSFLGATDTQYF.

This chain links TRBV5-1 with TRBJ1-4, with 7 bases matching TRBD1. From germline, CDR1 is SGHRS and CDR2 YFSETQ. Trimming removed 3 bases from V and 2 bases from J; junction bases left unmatched: 4. The CDR3 contains 15 residues. The CDR3 region is CASSSSRGTNEKLFF. CDR3 bases: TGCGCCAGCAGCTCGTCCAGGGGGACTAATGAAAAACTGTTTTTT. The full variable domain, in which reference TRBV5-1 and TRBJ1-4 provide the parts outside the CDR3, is KAGVTQTPRYLIKTRGQQVTLSCSPISGHRSVSWYQQTPGQGLQFLFEYFSETQRNKGNFPGRFSGRQFSNSRSEMNVSTLELGDSALYLCASSSSRGTNEKLFFGSGTQLSVL.

This clonotype was seen ten or more times. This chain joins TRBV30 and TRBJ2-1; D remains ambiguous. Trimming shortened V by 0 bases and J by 13 bases, and 7 bases separated the two germline ends. This CDR3 comprises 10 residues. CDR1 is GTSNPN and CDR2 is SVGIG in the germline V gene (reference sequence). CDR3 nucleotide sequence: TGTGCCTGGAGTGTGGAGTCCCAGTTCTTC. This translates into CAWSVESQFF.

CDR3 amino acids: CAVNQGIRLASSTDTQYF. The CDR3 DNA sequence: TGTGCCGTTAATCAGGGGATAAGGCTCGCGAGTAGCACAGATACGCAGTATTTT. V usage is TRBV10-3 and J usage is TRBJ2-3, with a tentative D call TRBD1 (6 bases). V lost 11 bases to trimming and J lost 0 bases, with 27 bases between them. Germline CDR1 and CDR2: ENHRY and SYGVKD. This CDR3 spans 18 amino acids.

This clonotype appeared many times. The J gene is TRBJ2-2, the V gene TRBV7-3; 7 positions match TRBD2. CDR1 SGHTA and CDR2 FQGTGA come from the germline V gene. The CDR3 length is 13 residues. The junction had 1 base not matched to a gene; V was cut back by 3 bases and J by 6 bases. The CDR3 loop is CASSFSGAGELFF. As DNA, the CDR3 is TGTGCCAGCAGCTTCAGCGGGGCCGGGGAGCTGTTTTTT.

This clonotype was counted ten times or more. The chain couples TRBV18 to TRBJ2-1; no definite D call. This CDR3 is 15 amino acids long. Germline assignment: CDR1 KGHSH and CDR2 LQKENI. Trimming left V 2 bases short and J 8 bases short, with 16 bases between. In DNA form, the CDR3 reads TGTGCCAGCTCACCAGTGGGGAAGTGGGTCCATGAGCAGTTCTTC. It yields the protein CASSPVGKWVHEQFF.

This clonotype was observed at least ten times. The chain carries TRBV12-3 or TRBV12-4 and TRBJ1-5; D perhaps matches TRBD1 (6 bases). The CDR3 length is 13 residues. V gave up 6 bases and J gave up 3 bases, with 9 bases separating them. DNA of the CDR3: TGTGCCAGCAGAACAGGGTTCAATCAGCCCCAGCATTTT. Its protein product is CASRTGFNQPQHF.